This T cell receptor beta chain was captured by sequencing in a study of blood T cell repertoires in COVID-19. Study-wide background: The cDNA or gDNA used as material had been derived from T cells, B-cell-depleted T cells, or PBMCs.

Per the original methods: For nucleated cells, counts were estimated from reference gene primer amplification. Sequencing used immunoSEQ multiplex PCR; TCRdb keeps in-frame clones, though not all of them. Clone size and V and J calls were adopted from that table, with D and trimming inferred from the DNA. Altogether about 120,000 clones are present, roughly 80% being singletons, with the ten largest covering under 2%. The CDR3 loop spans 13 amino acids. V lost 2 bases and J 9 bases, leaving 11 bases between the germline ends. Germline CDR1 reads KGHSH; CDR2 reads LQKENI. This chain joins TRBV18 and TRBJ2-1, with D maybe TRBD2 (6 bases). Material: peripheral blood. The sequence was collected from a middle-aged man with acute or convalescent COVID-19. The CDR3 sequence: CASSPARDREQFF. For the CDR3, the DNA is TGTGCCAGCTCACCAGCGCGGGACCGTGAGCAGTTCTTC.